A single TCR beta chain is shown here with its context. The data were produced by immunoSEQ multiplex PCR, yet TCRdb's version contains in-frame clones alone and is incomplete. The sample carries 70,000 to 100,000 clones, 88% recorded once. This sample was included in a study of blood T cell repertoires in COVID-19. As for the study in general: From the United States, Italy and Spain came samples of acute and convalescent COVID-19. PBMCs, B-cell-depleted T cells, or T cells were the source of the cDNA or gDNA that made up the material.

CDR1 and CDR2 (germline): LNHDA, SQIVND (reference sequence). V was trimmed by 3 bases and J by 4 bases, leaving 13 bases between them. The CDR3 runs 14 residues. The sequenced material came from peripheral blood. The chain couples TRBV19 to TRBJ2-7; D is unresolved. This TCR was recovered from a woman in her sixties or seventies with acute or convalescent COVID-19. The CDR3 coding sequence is TGTGCCAGTAGTATTGCAGGATACCAATACGAGCAGTACTTC. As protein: CASSIAGYQYEQYF.